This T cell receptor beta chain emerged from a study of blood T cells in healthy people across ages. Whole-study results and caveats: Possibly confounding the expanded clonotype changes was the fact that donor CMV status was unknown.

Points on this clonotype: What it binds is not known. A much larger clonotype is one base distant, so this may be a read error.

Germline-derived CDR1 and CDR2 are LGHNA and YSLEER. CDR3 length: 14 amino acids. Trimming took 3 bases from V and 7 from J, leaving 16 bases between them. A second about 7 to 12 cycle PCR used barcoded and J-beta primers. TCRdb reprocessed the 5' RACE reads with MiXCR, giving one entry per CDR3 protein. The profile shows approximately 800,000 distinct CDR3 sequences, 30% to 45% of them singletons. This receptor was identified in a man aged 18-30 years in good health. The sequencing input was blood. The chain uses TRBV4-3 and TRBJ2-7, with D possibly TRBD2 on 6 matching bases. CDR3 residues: CASSQRGTYNEQYF. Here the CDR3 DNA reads TGCGCCAGCAGCCAGCGGGGAACCTACAATGAGCAGTACTTC.